This T cell receptor (beta chain) was profiled in a study of radiation and T cells in renal cell carcinoma. Findings of the study overall: Dominant CDR3 motifs occupied more repertoire in irradiated than control tumors. Sampling covered only roughly 0.91 g of each tumor. Irradiated tumors had higher TCR clonality than control tumors.

The CDR3 totals 16 residues. Germline V gene sequence: CDR1 SGHNT, CDR2 YYREEE (reference sequence). After removal of 3 bases from V and 1 base from J, the junction contained 3 bases not matched to a gene. Stated treatment: treatment-naive control, cytoreductive nephrectomy. Control tumors came from treatment-naive patients without prior radiation. Some clones are missing from TCRdb's copy, which holds only in-frame ones; the method was immunoSEQ multiplex PCR. The sample includes about 5,600 clones, approximately 70% of them seen just once. For this clone: Its antigen is as yet unknown.

Sequencing was performed on tumor tissue, taken from a patient whose treatment was nephrectomy without radiotherapy. This TCR was recovered from a human donor with renal cell carcinoma. V is TRBV5-4 and J is TRBJ2-3; 12 bases are shared with TRBD2. CDR3 region: CASSWASGRGTDTQYF. The CDR3 bases are TGTGCCAGCAGCTGGGCTAGCGGGAGGGGCACAGATACGCAGTATTTT.